This T cell receptor (beta chain) comes out of a study of sequential checkpoint blockade in melanoma. About the study: First-line arms were nivolumab then ipilimumab, or the reverse, randomized 1:1. Around 21 patients had matched tumor biopsies before treatment and at week 13 after nivolumab or ipilimumab alone.

Treatment meaning: randomized to nivolumab then ipilimumab (arm A) or the reverse (arm B). The sample holds many counts of this clone. The assay was immunoSEQ multiplex PCR, and TCRdb's table has in-frame clones only and misses some. The table records more than 10,000 clones, about 29% of them present only once. Looked up from germline, CDR1 is SGHNT and CDR2 is YENEEA. The CDR3 loop spans 14 amino acids. Trimming removed 4 bases from V and 5 bases from J; junction bases left unmatched: 7. The receptor comes from a human donor with melanoma. The J gene is TRBJ2-5, the V gene TRBV11-3; 7 nucleotides line up with TRBD2. The input for sequencing was tumor tissue (inferred from file names), taken from a patient given nivolumab and ipilimumab in sequence. This CDR3 is CASSSRTSLETQYF. Here the CDR3 DNA reads TGTGCCAGCAGCTCAAGGACTAGTTTGGAGACCCAGTACTTC.